This TCR beta chain was retrieved from a study of blood T cell repertoires in COVID-19. Whole-study context: The United States, Italy and Spain provided the acute and convalescent COVID-19 samples. Sources were T cells, B-cell-depleted T cells, or PBMCs; the material itself was cDNA or gDNA.

V was shortened by 8 bases and J by 2 bases, with 15 bases between the two germline ends. This CDR3 has 15 amino acids. Per germline, CDR1 MNHEY and CDR2 SVGAGI. TCRdb's table, derived via immunoSEQ multiplex PCR, lists solely in-frame clones and lacks some. The top ten hold around 2.8% of the sample, which has around 200,000 clones, around 80% seen once. This TCR derives from an elderly woman with active or convalescent COVID-19. This chain uses TRBV6-5 with TRBJ2-2, with a weak D call TRBD2 (6 bases). The sample consisted of peripheral blood. CDR3 nucleotide sequence: TGTGCCAGCTGTCCTGGGGACTCCAACACCGGGGAGCTGTTTTTT. Translation gives CASCPGDSNTGELFF.